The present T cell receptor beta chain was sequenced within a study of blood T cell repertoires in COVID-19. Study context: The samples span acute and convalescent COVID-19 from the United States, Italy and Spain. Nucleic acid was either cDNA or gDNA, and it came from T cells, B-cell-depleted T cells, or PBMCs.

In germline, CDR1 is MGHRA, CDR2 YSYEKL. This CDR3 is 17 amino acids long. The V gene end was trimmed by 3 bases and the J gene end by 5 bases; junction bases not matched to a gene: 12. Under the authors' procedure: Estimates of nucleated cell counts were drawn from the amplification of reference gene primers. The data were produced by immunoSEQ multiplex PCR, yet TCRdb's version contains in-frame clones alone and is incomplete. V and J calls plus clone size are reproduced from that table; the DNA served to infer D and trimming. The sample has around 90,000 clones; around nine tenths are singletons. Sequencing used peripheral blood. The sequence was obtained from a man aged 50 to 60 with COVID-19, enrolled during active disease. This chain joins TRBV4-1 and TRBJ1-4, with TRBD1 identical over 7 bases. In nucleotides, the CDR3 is TGCGCCAGCAGCCAGTCACAGGGGCGTGGGGGAAATGAAAAACTGTTTTTT. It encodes CASSQSQGRGGNEKLFF.